A single sample gave rise to the 5 T cell receptor beta chains below, sequenced in a study of T-cell memory formation after mild COVID-19. One entry per CDR3 protein results from TCRdb running MiXCR on the 5' RACE reads. The sample has around 320,000 distinct CDR3 sequences; roughly an eighth are singletons. Sequencing was carried out using PBMCs or a T cell subset sorted from them (not recorded which). The receptor set was obtained from a man aged 18 to 29 who had mild COVID-19 (a few samples of this study predate the infection). Cell type and time point are not known.

This clonotype occurred a few times. The J gene is TRBJ2-3, the V gene TRBV4-3; D remains unclear. CDR1 and CDR2 from the germline V gene are LGHNA and YSLEER. This CDR3 is 14 amino acids long. Trimming pared 3 bases from V and 0 bases from J, leaving 7 bases between. CDR3 amino acids: CASSQGFSTDTQYF. CDR3 in DNA: TGCGCCAGCAGCCAGGGGTTTAGCACAGATACGCAGTATTTT.

The chain links TRBV5-4 to TRBJ2-2, with D uncertain. V gave up 1 base and J gave up 7 bases, with 17 bases separating them. In germline, CDR1 is SGHNT, CDR2 YYREEE (reference sequence). The CDR3 is made up of 16 amino acids. CDR3 in amino acids: CASSLFLTLEIGELFF. For the CDR3, the DNA is TGTGCCAGCAGCTTGTTTTTGACATTGGAGATCGGGGAGCTGTTTTTT.

This clonotype was seen a handful of times. The chain recombines TRBV2 with TRBJ1-4; 8 bases align to TRBD1. The CDR3 length is 15 residues. V trimming: 2 bases; J trimming: 2 bases; junction bases outside the gene matches: 1. CDR1 and CDR2 (germline): SNHLY, FYNNEI. For the CDR3, the DNA is TGTGCCAGCAGTGAAACAGGGGGGACTAATGAAAAACTGTTTTTT. Its translation is CASSETGGTNEKLFF.

This clonotype has a handful of counts. The chain has TRBV6-1 and TRBJ2-6; maybe TRBD1 (6 bases). Per germline, CDR1 MNHNS and CDR2 SASEGT. The V end lost 3 bases, the J end lost 5 bases, and 23 bases lay between the germline ends. There are 19 residues in the CDR3. The CDR3 sequence: CASSDRGRGSFFWANVLTF. The CDR3 region has the DNA TGTGCCAGCAGTGATAGGGGCAGGGGTTCTTTTTTCTGGGCCAACGTCCTGACTTTC.

This clonotype was observed a few times. This chain joins TRBV6-6 and TRBJ2-2; D is possibly TRBD1 (6 bases). The CDR3 has 15 amino acids. V dropped 8 bases and J dropped 1 base, with 14 bases sitting between them. CDR1 is MNHNY, CDR2 SVGAGI, per germline (reference sequence). CDR3 in amino acids: CASGLGTQNTGELFF. The CDR3, as DNA: TGTGCCAGCGGGCTCGGGACACAGAACACCGGGGAGCTGTTTTTT.